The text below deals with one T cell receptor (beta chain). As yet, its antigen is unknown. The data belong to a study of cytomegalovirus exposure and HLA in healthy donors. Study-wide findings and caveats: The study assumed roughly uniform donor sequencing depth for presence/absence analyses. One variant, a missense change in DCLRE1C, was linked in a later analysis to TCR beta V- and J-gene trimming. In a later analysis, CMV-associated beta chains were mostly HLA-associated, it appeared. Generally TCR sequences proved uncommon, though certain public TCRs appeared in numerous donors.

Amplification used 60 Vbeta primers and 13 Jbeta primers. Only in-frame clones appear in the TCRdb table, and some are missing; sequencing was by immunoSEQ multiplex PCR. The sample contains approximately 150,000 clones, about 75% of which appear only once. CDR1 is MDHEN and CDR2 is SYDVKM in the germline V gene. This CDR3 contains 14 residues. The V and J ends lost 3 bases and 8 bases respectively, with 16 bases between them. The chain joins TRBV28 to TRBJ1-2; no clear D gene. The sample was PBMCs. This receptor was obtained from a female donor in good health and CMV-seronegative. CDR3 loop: CASSFVFAGVGYTF. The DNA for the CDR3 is TGTGCCAGCAGTTTCGTTTTCGCGGGCGTCGGCTACACCTTC.